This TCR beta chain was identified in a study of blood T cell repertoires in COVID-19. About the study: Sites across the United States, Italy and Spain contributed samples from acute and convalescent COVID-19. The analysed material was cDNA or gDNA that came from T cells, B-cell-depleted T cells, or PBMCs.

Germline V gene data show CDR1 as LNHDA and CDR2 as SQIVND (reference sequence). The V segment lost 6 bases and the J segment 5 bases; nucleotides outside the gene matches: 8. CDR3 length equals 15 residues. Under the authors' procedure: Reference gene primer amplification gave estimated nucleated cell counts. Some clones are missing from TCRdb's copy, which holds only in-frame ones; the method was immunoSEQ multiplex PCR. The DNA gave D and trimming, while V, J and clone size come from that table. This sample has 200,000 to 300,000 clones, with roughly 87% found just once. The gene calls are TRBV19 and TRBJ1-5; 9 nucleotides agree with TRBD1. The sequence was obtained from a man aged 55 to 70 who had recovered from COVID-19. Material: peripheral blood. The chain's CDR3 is CASRAGTGWDQPQHF. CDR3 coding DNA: TGTGCCAGTAGAGCCGGGACAGGGTGGGATCAGCCCCAGCATTTT. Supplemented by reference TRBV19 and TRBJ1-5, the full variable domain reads DGGITQSPKYLFRKEGQNVTLSCEQNLNHDAMYWYRQDPGQGLRLIYYSQIVNDFQKGDIAEGYSVSREKKESFPLTVTSAQKNPTAFYLCASRAGTGWDQPQHFGDGTRLSIL.